These T cell receptor beta chains were read from a single sample in a study of T cell responses to AZD1222 COVID-19 vaccine. Data came from immunoSEQ multiplex PCR; TCRdb stores just in-frame clones and leaves some out. The sample has 100,000 to 150,000 clones; roughly nine tenths are singletons. The material sequenced was peripheral blood, taken on day 0 of AZD1222 vaccination. These receptors came from an adult in good health. Each CDR3 is given with its conserved first and last residue. A D gene is named only where the DNA matches it firmly. Clone size, where shown, is once, few, many, or a class for clones that have expanded.

>NA|TRBV3-1/TRBV3-2|TRBD1|TRBJ2-2
TGTGCCAGCAGTGATACAGGGGGCGCGAACACCGGGGAGCTGTTTTTT
CASSDTGGANTGELFF
>NA|TRBV5-4|NA|TRBJ1-5
TGTGCCAGCAGCTCGCAGGGATCTCAGCCCCAGCATTTT
CASSSQGSQPQHF
>NA|TRBV6-5|NA|TRBJ2-7
TGTGCCAGCTCCCCTACCGGCGACAGGATCAACGAGCAGTACTTC
CASSPTGDRINEQYF
>once|TRBV4-3|NA|TRBJ2-6
TGCGCCAGCAGCCAAGATGCTGGGACACAGTTCTCTGGGGCCAACGTCCTGACTTTC
CASSQDAGTQFSGANVLTF
>NA|TRBV5-1|NA|TRBJ1-2
TGCGCCAGCAGCTTGGACAATACAGGACAGAGCTATGGCTACACCTTC
CASSLDNTGQSYGYTF
>once|TRBV5-3|NA|TRBJ1-1
TGTGCCAGAAGCTTGATTGGGACGAACACTGAAGCTTTCTTT
CARSLIGTNTEAFF
>NA|TRBV6-1|NA|TRBJ1-2
TGTGCCAGCAGTGAAACGGACACATCGCCCTATGGCTACACCTTC
CASSETDTSPYGYTF
>NA|TRBV9|NA|TRBJ2-5
TGTGCCAGCAGCGGGGGGCCAGACTCGGCAGAGACCCAGTACTTC
CASSGGPDSAETQYF
>NA|TRBV10-3|NA|TRBJ1-5
TGTGCCGCACAGGATAGCAATCAGCCCCAGCATTTT
CAAQDSNQPQHF
>NA|TRBV10-3|NA|TRBJ1-1
TGTGCCATCAGAGGACAACCTAACACTGAAGCTTTCTTT
CAIRGQPNTEAFF
>once|TRBV5-1|TRBD1|TRBJ1-2
TGCGCCAGCAGCTCGGGACAGGGCTCCTATGGCTACACCTTC
CASSSGQGSYGYTF
>NA|TRBV5-1|TRBD2|TRBJ2-2
TGCGCCAGCAGCTTCACTAGCGGGAGGACCGGGGAGCTGTTTTTT
CASSFTSGRTGELFF
>NA|TRBV28|NA|TRBJ1-6
TGTGCCAGCAGTTTATCGTGGTCACCCCTCCACTTT
CASSLSWSPLHF
>NA|TRBV27|NA|TRBJ2-1
TGTGCCAGCAACATCGAGGGCCCCCAATATGAGCAGTTCTTC
CASNIEGPQYEQFF
>NA|TRBV27|NA|TRBJ1-3
TGTGCCAGCAGTCCGCGCAGGGGCTTTGGAAACACCATATATTTT
CASSPRRGFGNTIYF
>once|TRBV3-1/TRBV3-2|NA|TRBJ2-2
TGTGCCAGCAGCCATGGGGCGAGGGCCGGCGGGGAGCTGTTTTTT
CASSHGARAGGELFF
>few|TRBV7-9|NA|TRBJ2-3
TGTGCCAGCAGATTTAGCACAGATACGCAGTATTTT
CASRFSTDTQYF
>few|TRBV27|NA|TRBJ2-3
TGTGCCAGCAGTATGGCTAGCTCCACAGATACGCAGTATTTT
CASSMASSTDTQYF
>NA|TRBV5-4|NA|TRBJ2-6
TGTGCCAGCAGCCCCGCCCGGGCAGGCGTAGCACTCTCTGGGGCCAACGTCCTGACTTTC
CASSPARAGVALSGANVLTF
>once|TRBV27|TRBD1|TRBJ1-2
TGTGCCAGCAGCTTTCGAGGGACAGGGGGTCATTACACCTTC
CASSFRGTGGHYTF
>NA|TRBV7-4|TRBD2|TRBJ2-7
TGTGCCAGCAGCCCTCGCCGGACTAGCGGGAGGGCGAACTGGATTTACGAGCAGTACTTC
CASSPRRTSGRANWIYEQYF
>NA|TRBV11-2|NA|TRBJ2-3
TGTGCCAGCAGCTTAGGGGTAGTCGCCACAGATACGCAGTATTTT
CASSLGVVATDTQYF
>NA|TRBV28|NA|TRBJ2-2
TGTGCCAGCGGTCGGGACACCGGGGAGCTGTTTTTT
CASGRDTGELFF
>NA|TRBV7-2|NA|TRBJ2-3
TGTGCCAGCAGCCATCCCCAGCCCGCAGATACGCAGTATTTT
CASSHPQPADTQYF
>NA|TRBV18|TRBD1|TRBJ1-6
TGTGCCAGCTCCCAGGGGGACAGGCTTAATTCACCCCTCCACTTT
CASSQGDRLNSPLHF
>NA|TRBV19|NA|TRBJ1-2
TGTGCCAGTCACGTGGGGGGGGCTATCGATGGCTACACCTTC
CASHVGGAIDGYTF
>NA|TRBV27|NA|TRBJ1-5
TGTGCCAGCAGTTTAAAGGGGGGTATAGGGTATAGCAATCAGCCCCAGCATTTT
CASSLKGGIGYSNQPQHF
>NA|TRBV6-5|TRBD1|TRBJ1-1
TGTGCCAGCAGTAACGGACAGGGGAACACTGAAGCTTTCTTT
CASSNGQGNTEAFF
>NA|TRBV30|NA|TRBJ2-7
TGTGCCTGGAGTTACCAGGGAAGCCTTTGGGAGCAGTACTTC
CAWSYQGSLWEQYF
>once|TRBV5-4|TRBD1|TRBJ2-5
TGTGCCAGCAGAGCCGGGACAGGGAAAGAGACCCAGTACTTC
CASRAGTGKETQYF
>once|TRBV2|NA|TRBJ2-6
TGTGCCAGCAGAAATGACAGGTTCTCTGGGGCCAACGTCCTGACTTTC
CASRNDRFSGANVLTF
>NA|TRBV7-2|TRBD2|TRBJ2-5
TGTGCCAGCAGCTTCAGACTAGCGGGGGGGCGGCAAGAGACCCAGTACTTC
CASSFRLAGGRQETQYF
>NA|TRBV18|NA|TRBJ2-2
TGTGCCAGCTCCCAAATTCCGGGACAAGGCACCGGGGAGCTGTTTTTT
CASSQIPGQGTGELFF